This entry is about one TCR beta chain. Antigen specificity is unknown. TCRdb's copy holds only in-frame clones and misses some; the assay was immunoSEQ multiplex PCR. Here the sample spans about 180,000 clones, roughly 86% being singletons. The validation cohort, a group of over a hundred subjects, included the donors and was separate from the roughly 670-subject first cohort. V shed 7 bases, J shed 4 bases, and the junction held 9 bases outside the gene matches. This CDR3 has 15 residues. In germline, CDR1 is MNHNY, CDR2 SVGAGI (reference sequence). This record comes from a study of cytomegalovirus exposure and HLA in healthy donors. Study-level results: In the roughly 110 validation repertoires, more than 85% of cluster scores exceeded 0, per a later analysis. Most observed TCR sequences were rare, whereas some public TCRs were detected in many donors.

This receptor was obtained from a man between 18 and 35 years old in good health and CMV-seropositive. J is TRBJ2-1 and V is TRBV6-6; TRBD1 matches at 8 bases. Sequencing used PBMCs. The CDR3 protein is CASKTPGGRYNEQFF. CDR3 DNA: TGTGCCAGCAAGACACCAGGGGGCCGGTACAATGAGCAGTTCTTC.